This T cell receptor beta chain was captured in a study of T cell clones after liver transplantation (dated by TCRdb to 2018 to 2020). Looking at the study overall: Samples were obtained from ITN030ST, a randomized trial in which withdrawal of immunosuppression was attempted within 2 years of liver transplantation. Three of the eight recipients were HCV-positive; the others were transplanted for non-autoimmune, non-viral indications. Tolerance was defined as complete withdrawal of immunosuppression for at least one year without a rise in liver enzymes beyond twice the upper limit of normal. Third party-reactive TCRbeta sequences from pre-transplant MLRs were also identified as an antigen-independent comparator for donor-reactive sequences. Donor-reactive T cell clones were identified by TCRbeta sequencing after a pre-transplant mixed lymphocyte reaction and then tracked in post-transplant blood. A cohort of 8 liver transplant recipients was studied, of whom 3 were classified as tolerant and 5 as non-tolerant. Until randomization at 12-24 months post-transplant, subjects were given standard immunosuppression, with no induction therapy. Blood samples were collected pre-transplant, pre-randomization before withdrawal, and post-randomization after either complete withdrawal or failed withdrawal.

The study at large found these results: In 5 of 8 subjects, regardless of tolerance or HCV status, circulating donor-reactive CD4 TCRbeta sequences dropped significantly post-transplant. Low numbers of available donor cells limited the measurable donor-reactive repertoire in two subjects. Because allograft tissue specimens were not available, migration of donor-reactive T cells into the graft, rather than deletion, may have occurred. Because of small, heterogeneous patient numbers and non-standardized post-transplant time points, the conclusions were only preliminary. When repertoire turnover was taken into account, detection of donor-reactive sequences was significantly reduced in 7 of 8 subjects for CD4 and in 8 of 8 subjects for CD8. Donor-reactive sequences decreased more than third party-reactive sequences, which suggests partial antigen-specific deletion that was not related to withdrawal success.

Points on this clone: The antigen it binds to is not known. No qualities accompany the bases; no much larger clone lies one base away.

The CDR3 covers 15 residues, taking in both the cysteine and the phenylalanine. Just the 45-base CDR3 DNA is kept, in frame starting at base 1. CDR1 and CDR2 were assigned from the germline V gene as SNHLY and FYNNEI. The germline ends are 16 bases apart after V is trimmed by 6 bases and J by 4 bases. High-throughput TCRbeta CDR3 sequencing of frozen genomic DNA was performed by immunoSEQ, including PCR amplification, mapping, bias correction and internal controls. The published analysis was carried out like this. Productive rearrangements were retained, and unique TCRbeta sequences were defined by the CDR3 nucleotide sequence together with the V and J gene. Donor-reactive sequences required at least 5-fold expansion in CFSE-low cells versus unstimulated pre-transplant cells and at least 0.01% frequency. To ensure at least 90% detection power, minimum frequency thresholds were set for each subject based on that subject's lowest-template unstimulated sample. Jensen-Shannon divergence between the top 1000 TCRbeta sequences after and before transplant was used to measure repertoire turnover. Two-sided Fisher's exact tests were used to test for changes in the detection of donor-reactive sequences. Here the immuneACCESS table is served through TCRdb, limited to in-frame sequences with V and J called. Missing clones are a known gap in these copies; in checked studies unresolved V genes cover under half, and the rest lacks a known reason. D and trimming come from the DNA, and the V and J calls and clone size come from that table. Counted in this sample were roughly 55,000 clones; roughly 74% of them appeared once. In total, the top ten clones hold about 10% of the sample.

Unstimulated PBMCs, after thawing, were stained for CD3, CD4 and CD8 and then FACS-sorted into CD3+CD4+ and CD3+CD8+ populations. Randomization to immunosuppression withdrawal applied to every one of the 8 studied subjects. Genomic DNA was isolated with the Qiagen DNeasy Blood and Tissue Kit. Sequenced here: CD4+ T cells from blood, sampled approximately 54 months after liver transplant. Rearrangement joined TRBV2 to TRBJ1-3, and TRBD1 may be the D gene, going by 6 matching bases. This TCR derives from a human patient who received a liver transplant. Following transplantation, T cells from the graft donor may be among those present. The CDR3 amino acid sequence is: CASRGRDKLGNTIYF. The DNA reads as follows: TGTGCCAGCAGAGGCCGGGACAAACTGGGAAACACCATATATTTT.